These 8 T cell receptor beta chains were sequenced from one sample in a study of graft-versus-host responses after intestinal transplantation. These TCRs' antigens remain unknown. Sequenced by immunoSEQ multiplex PCR; TCRdb stores in-frame clones only, minus some. The sample yields about 150,000 clones, nearly 95% seen once. The input for sequencing was unstimulated CD4+ T cells sorted from spleen or lymph node cells, taken before intestinal transplant. The origin of the receptors is a human donor who received an intestinal transplant.

This clone came up once. The V call is TRBV2, the J call TRBJ2-5; 11 bases are a match to TRBD2. CDR3 length: 15 residues. Trimming took 6 bases from V and 5 from J; bases not matched to a gene: 8. The germline V gene has CDR1 SNHLY and CDR2 FYNNEI. The CDR3 sequence: CASRTSGVRVETQYF. CDR3 DNA: TGTGCCAGCAGGACTAGCGGGGTGCGGGTGGAGACCCAGTACTTC.

V usage is TRBV6-4 and J usage is TRBJ1-1; TRBD1 is a possible D gene (5 bases). V lost 8 bases, J lost 3 bases, and 16 bases lay in between. CDR3 size: 14 residues. Germline V gene sequence: CDR1 MRHNA, CDR2 SNTAGT. The CDR3 reads CASAPRGGDTEAFF. In nucleotides, the CDR3 is TGTGCCAGCGCTCCTAGGGGTGGTGACACTGAAGCTTTCTTT.

The chain links TRBV2 to TRBJ1-1; D may be TRBD1 (6 bases). Germline CDR1 and CDR2: SNHLY and FYNNEI. The CDR3 loop spans 15 amino acids. Trimming cost V 10 bases and J 0 bases, with 18 bases left between them. The CDR3 nucleotides are TGTGCCACCCCACGAGGGGGTAGGATGAACACTGAAGCTTTCTTT. This gives the protein CATPRGGRMNTEAFF.

This clone came up once. This chain uses TRBV5-1 with TRBJ1-2; 9 bases map to TRBD1. This CDR3 contains 16 residues. V was clipped by 3 bases and J by 2 bases; unmatched bases: 8. Per the germline V gene, CDR1 is SGHRS and CDR2 is YFSETQ. The CDR3 region is CASSSPRGQGNYGYTF. In DNA, the CDR3 is TGCGCCAGCAGCTCACCCCGGGGACAGGGCAACTATGGCTACACCTTC.

In this sample, this clone turned up once. The V and J genes are TRBV30 and TRBJ2-5; perhaps TRBD2 as D (6 bases). CDR1 GTSNPN and CDR2 SVGIG come from the germline V gene (reference sequence). The V end was cut by 0 bases, the J end by 6 bases, with 11 bases between. This CDR3 comprises 13 residues. This CDR3 reads CAWSVQGRQTQYF. The CDR3, as DNA: TGTGCCTGGAGTGTACAAGGGAGGCAGACCCAGTACTTC.

The rearrangement joins TRBV30 to TRBJ2-5; the D call may be TRBD1 or TRBD2 (5 bases each). CDR1 is GTSNPN, CDR2 SVGIG, per germline (reference sequence). V shed 0 bases and J shed 5 bases, with 19 bases lying between them. The length of the CDR3 is 16 residues. The CDR3 bases are TGTGCCTGGAGTGTATGGGACCGGGGTTTAGGGGAGACCCAGTACTTC. Residues: CAWSVWDRGLGETQYF.

This chain uses TRBV10-3 with TRBJ2-1, with 10 bases that match TRBD2. CDR1 ENHRY and CDR2 SYGVKD come from the germline V gene. This CDR3 has 16 residues. Unmatched junction bases numbered 6, after V lost 2 bases and J lost 5 bases. The DNA of the CDR3 is TGTGCCATCAGTGAGACCGGGACTAGCGTCGACAATGAGCAGTTCTTC. Protein sequence: CAISETGTSVDNEQFF.

The genes are TRBV5-4 and TRBJ2-5, with D possibly being TRBD2 (6 bases). From germline, CDR1 is SGHNT and CDR2 YYREEE (reference sequence). The CDR3 sequence is 13 residues long. Trimming took 4 bases from V and 3 from J, leaving 10 bases between them. CDR3 nucleotides: TGTGCCAGCAGCCGGGGGTACGAAGAGACCCAGTACTTC. The encoded protein is CASSRGYEETQYF.